This TCR beta chain stems from a study of shared clonotypes between healthy human individuals. Study-level information: The study used three CD4 naive, three CD4 memory, two CD8 naive and one CD8 memory plate per donor.

As regards this clone: Its target is unknown.

Germline V gene data show CDR1 as SGHNT and CDR2 as YYREEE (reference sequence). The CDR3 spans 14 residues. V shed 3 bases, J shed 2 bases, and the junction held 3 bases outside the gene matches. Splitting of each subset's genomic DNA was done evenly across several immunoSEQ plates. The table came from immunoSEQ multiplex PCR; TCRdb's copy has only in-frame clones and leaves some out. Here the sample spans about 800,000 clones, around 96% being singletons. Naive CD8 populations comprised CD45RO-negative cells positively selected for CCR7, excluding terminally differentiated effector memory CD45RA+ cells. The study drew all its donors from Caucasian adults living in Nashville, Tennessee. Study observations and caveats: Sequencing depth was expected to affect clonotype sharing among donors.

The sample was naive CD8+ T cells sorted from blood. The rearrangement uses TRBV5-4 and TRBJ2-7, with 9 nucleotides matching TRBD1. This clonotype originated in a man in his thirties or forties in good health. This chain's CDR3 is CASSWTGDPYEQYF. In nucleotides, the CDR3 is TGTGCCAGCAGCTGGACAGGGGACCCCTACGAGCAGTACTTC.